This section outlines one T cell receptor beta chain sequence together with its context. This specimen comes from a study of cytomegalovirus exposure and HLA in healthy donors. Primers included in the PCR were 60 Vbeta and 13 Jbeta primers. TCRdb's table, derived via immunoSEQ multiplex PCR, lists solely in-frame clones and lacks some. The sample has 150,000 or so clones. J was trimmed by 3 bases and V by 4 bases; bases with no gene match: 9. CDR1 is MGHRA and CDR2 is YSYEKL in the germline V gene. The CDR3 is made up of 15 amino acids. This chain uses TRBV4-1 with TRBJ2-7; 7 positions agree with TRBD1. Specimen: PBMCs. This sequence originates from a woman in her sixties or seventies in good health and CMV-seronegative. The CDR3 spells CASSPRDSSHYEQYF. The CDR3 DNA sequence: TGCGCCAGCAGCCCCCGGGACAGTTCTCACTACGAGCAGTACTTC.